These T cell receptor beta chains were read from a single sample in a study of blood T cell repertoires in COVID-19. Data came from immunoSEQ multiplex PCR; TCRdb stores just in-frame clones and leaves some out. The sample records about 300,000 clones, 83% being singletons. Sequencing was carried out using peripheral blood. These receptors came from a woman aged 45-65 years who had recovered from COVID-19. Both conserved end residues are part of each CDR3. A D gene is named only where the DNA matches it firmly. The size entry is marked missing in some rows and otherwise reads once, few, many or a size class.

size	V	J	D	CDR3	DNA
.	TRBV21-1	TRBJ1-2	.	CASSKARGAPNGYTF	TGTGCCAGCAGCAAAGCTCGGGGGGCCCCCAATGGCTACACCTTC
.	TRBV7-3	TRBJ2-3	.	CASSLQDSTDTQYF	TGTGCCAGCAGCTTACAGGACTCCACAGATACGCAGTATTTT
few	TRBV6-2/TRBV6-3	TRBJ1-1	.	CASSHMELNTEAFF	TGTGCCAGCAGTCATATGGAGTTGAACACTGAAGCTTTCTTT
once	TRBV28	TRBJ2-7	.	CASSLLGQGSYEQYF	TGTGCCAGCAGTTTACTAGGGCAGGGATCCTACGAGCAGTACTTC
.	TRBV24-1	TRBJ2-1	.	CATGTAGSYNEQFF	TGTGCCACCGGGACTGCCGGGTCCTACAATGAGCAGTTCTTC
.	TRBV27	TRBJ2-6	TRBD1	CASSLLGQGSGANVLTF	TGTGCCAGCAGTTTATTGGGACAGGGCTCTGGGGCCAACGTCCTGACTTTC
.	TRBV27	TRBJ2-7	TRBD1	CASSPPGQDSLGSYEQYF	TGTGCCAGCAGTCCACCGGGACAGGACAGCCTCGGCTCCTACGAGCAGTACTTC
.	TRBV6-2/TRBV6-3	TRBJ1-2	.	CASSPSRGASASYGYTF	TGTGCCAGCAGCCCGTCGCGGGGGGCAAGCGCTAGCTATGGCTACACCTTC
.	TRBV9	TRBJ2-3	.	CASSAADSAGTQYF	TGTGCCAGCAGCGCCGCGGACTCCGCCGGTACGCAGTATTTT
.	TRBV6-5	TRBJ1-1	.	CASSPGDSNTEAFF	TGTGCCAGCAGTCCAGGGGATTCGAACACTGAAGCTTTCTTT
.	TRBV30	TRBJ2-3	.	CAWSLTVGSTDTQYF	TGTGCCTGGAGTTTGACAGTGGGAAGCACAGATACGCAGTATTTT
.	TRBV7-2	TRBJ2-5	.	CASSGSLSPVQETQYF	TGTGCCAGCAGCGGCTCTCTCTCGCCCGTCCAAGAGACCCAGTACTTC
.	TRBV2	TRBJ1-6	.	CASSAQGRSPLHF	TGTGCCAGCAGTGCGCAGGGGCGGTCACCCCTCCACTTT
.	TRBV11-1	TRBJ2-1	.	CASSLLGGVGAQFF	TGTGCCAGCAGCCTACTGGGCGGGGTCGGCGCGCAGTTCTTC
.	TRBV28	TRBJ1-5	.	CASGLWDQPQHF	TGTGCCAGCGGGCTGTGGGATCAGCCCCAGCATTTT
.	TRBV2	TRBJ2-7	TRBD2	CASSSGTSGFDEQYF	TGTGCCAGCAGTTCCGGGACTAGCGGATTCGACGAGCAGTACTTC
.	TRBV12-3/TRBV12-4	TRBJ1-3	.	CASSFGVDTIYF	TGTGCCAGCAGTTTCGGGGTGGACACCATATATTTT
once	TRBV7-2	TRBJ2-3	.	CASSPRLVGADTQYF	TGTGCCAGCAGCCCGCGACTAGTTGGCGCAGATACGCAGTATTTT
.	TRBV11-2	TRBJ2-6	TRBD1	CASSFPRDRGAGANVLTF	TGTGCCAGCAGCTTTCCCCGGGACAGGGGAGCTGGGGCCAACGTCCTGACTTTC
.	TRBV23-1	TRBJ2-6	.	CASRSSSGANVLTF	TGCGCCAGCAGGTCTAGCTCTGGGGCCAACGTCCTGACTTTC
.	TRBV28	TRBJ1-5	TRBD1	CASRGTVTNQPQHF	TGTGCCAGCAGAGGGACAGTGACGAATCAGCCCCAGCATTTT
.	TRBV14	TRBJ1-1	TRBD1	CASRPGGLWRNTEAFF	TGTGCCAGCCGACCAGGGGGCCTCTGGAGGAACACTGAAGCTTTCTTT
.	TRBV19	TRBJ2-7	.	CASSTGRRLAYEQYF	TGTGCCAGTAGTACAGGACGGAGACTAGCCTACGAGCAGTACTTC
.	TRBV4-3	TRBJ2-4	TRBD2	CASSQEPQTSGGAGIQYF	TGCGCCAGCAGCCAAGAGCCCCAGACTAGCGGGGGGGCCGGCATTCAGTACTTC
.	TRBV3-1/TRBV3-2	TRBJ1-2	TRBD1	CASSLSGTGRYGYTF	TGTGCCAGCAGCCTAAGTGGGACAGGGCGGTATGGCTACACCTTC
once	TRBV6-5	TRBJ1-2	.	CASSSSTGVGGYTF	TGTGCCAGCAGTTCCTCTACGGGGGTTGGGGGCTACACCTTC